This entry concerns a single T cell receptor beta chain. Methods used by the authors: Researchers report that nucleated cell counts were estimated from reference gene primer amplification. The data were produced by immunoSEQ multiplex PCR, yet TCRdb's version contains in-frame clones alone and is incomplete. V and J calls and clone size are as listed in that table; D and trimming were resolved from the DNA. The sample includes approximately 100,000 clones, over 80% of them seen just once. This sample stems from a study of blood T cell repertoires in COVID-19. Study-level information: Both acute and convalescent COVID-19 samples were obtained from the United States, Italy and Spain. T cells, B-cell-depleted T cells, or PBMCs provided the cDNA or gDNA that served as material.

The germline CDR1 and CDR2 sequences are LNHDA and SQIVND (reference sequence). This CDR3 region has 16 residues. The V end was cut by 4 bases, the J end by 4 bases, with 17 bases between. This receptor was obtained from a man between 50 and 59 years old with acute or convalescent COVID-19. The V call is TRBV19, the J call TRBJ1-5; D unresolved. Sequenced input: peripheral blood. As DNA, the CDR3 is TGTGCCAGTAGTACTCGCCCGGGGAATTGGAATCAGCCCCAGCATTTT. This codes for CASSTRPGNWNQPQHF.